Below, one TCR beta chain is given with its context. This clone has a handful of counts. No cognate antigen has been identified for it. Base quality data are lacking; no much larger clone is found one base away. The record originates from a study of cytomegalovirus exposure and HLA in healthy donors (dated by TCRdb to about 2017). With regard to the full study: An earlier analysis of under 600 of the donors reported about 290 Gb of sequence data and 100 million to 130 million unique TCR beta sequences from about 200 million T cells. Both class I and class II loci were covered by HLA typing, at four-digit resolution. Across some 400 genotyped donors of the cohort, an average of 235,054 unique TCR beta nucleotide sequences per donor were sequenced, and around 19% of those sequences were non-productive. Typing coverage differed by locus: A, B, C, DRB1 and DQB1 were typed in about 620-640 donors, DQA1 in roughly 500, DPA1 in some 610, and DPB1 in roughly 450. In addition to the first cohort of 500 to 850 subjects, a separate validation cohort of approximately 120 different subjects was used. To predict cytomegalovirus infection status, the study combined high-throughput TCR immunosequencing, statistical association of individual TCRs with disease status, and machine learning. Several DR-DQ haplotypes were handled as single units for association and clustering because linkage in the cohort was strong. A later analysis re-examined previously published TCR beta repertoires from around 670 donors and added high-resolution HLA genotyping to investigate patterns of TCR occurrence. Every repertoire in the discovery cohort had been generated on one and the same sequencing platform. An earlier analysis of approximately 500 of the donors applied high-throughput TCR beta sequencing to assess whether each TCR beta V gene segment acted as functional or pseudogenic. The genetic ancestry cluster associated with self-reported Caucasian donors included 81% of the approximately 400 genotyped donors. The study used immunosequencing to profile the T cell repertoires of about 670 subjects and linked those repertoires to cytomegalovirus serostatus. An early release covering more than 500 HLA-typed donors comprised about 300 gigabases of sequencing data and 85 million or so unique TCR sequences. The study was designed to test whether signatures of past pathogen exposure could be identified by cataloging public T cell receptors. Rather than drawing on any new phenotypic data, the later analysis identified candidate immune exposures from TCR beta sequences and the way those sequences occurred across donors. Donor age, sex, ethnicity and CMV serostatus were compiled together with the repertoire data. A later genetic analysis used genome-wide SNP genotypes for about 60% of the roughly 700 donors, treating that subset as a discovery cohort. Summary of the overall study and its limitations: While some public TCRs were present in many individuals, most TCR sequences turned up only very rarely across donors. The classifier was reported to diagnose cytomegalovirus status with high specificity and sensitivity in both the original cohort and the validation cohort. Broadly in line with IMGT annotations, most TCR beta V segments showed up in productive rearrangements about 87% or about 30% of the time in an earlier analysis of a few hundred of the donors. According to a later genetic analysis, donors in an Asian-associated ancestry cluster had fewer N-insertions in productive TCRs than the approximately 700-donor mean. Three of the identified cytomegalovirus-associated TCR beta chains were confirmed in vitro to be specific for cytomegalovirus antigens. HLA typing was unavailable for some donors at each locus, so association tests used only the typed subset. According to a later analysis, most CMV-associated TCR beta chains appeared to be HLA-restricted, and the HLA associations seemed to be driven largely by CMV exposure. A further reported finding was that TCR beta sequences accurately predicted the HLA-A and HLA-B alleles for most subjects in the first cohort. In the study, some 160 TCR beta chains were listed as associated with cytomegalovirus. Specific HLA alleles were associated with 15,000 to 20,000 TCR beta sequences at a false discovery rate of 0.05 in a later analysis. Because the 87-base-pair reads could not distinguish some IMGT-functional V segments, including TRBV6-2 and TRBV6-3, those segments were excluded. When HLA alleles, especially DR and DQ, strongly co-occurred, TCR associations were difficult to assign to individual alleles. Immune exposure information for the cohort was limited to CMV serostatus. Compared with equally common non-associated chains, HLA-associated TCR beta chains in a later analysis were more clonally expanded and had lower generation probabilities. The authors suggested that the approach could potentially be extended to other disease states and immunological phenotypes. Presence/absence analyses assumed roughly uniform sequencing depth across donors, an assumption that may not hold. A later analysis reported that several top co-occurrence clusters appeared linked to parvovirus B19, influenza, CMV and Epstein-Barr virus. According to a later analysis, TCR association rates differed among HLA loci, with DRB1 alleles showing the most associated TCRs and HLA-C alleles showing the fewest. A later genetic analysis associated a missense DCLRE1C variant with V-gene and J-gene trimming of TCR beta chains, and an independent cohort replicated the association. A group of highly shared sequence variants was considered likely to be a technical artifact of the sequencing pipeline. Because counts were too low, around 18 rarely observed V segments, including chromosome 9 orphons, were left out of the earlier analysis of over 550 of the donors. Only TCR beta chains were sequenced in this cohort, and the absence of alpha or paired-chain data limited detectable features. Correlated functional status among segregating V segments might be attributable to linkage disequilibrium, but an unknown experimental factor could not be ruled out.

The cohort comprised 710 or so healthy bone marrow donors. At the time of sampling, all cohort members were nominally healthy, though unrecorded immune exposures were likely present. The donor was CMV seronegative and belonged to the group of several hundred seronegative cohort members. A peripheral blood sample was collected from each donor, and TCR beta sequencing was performed on peripheral blood mononuclear cells. The Qiagen DNeasy Blood Extraction Kit was used to extract genomic DNA from the blood cell samples. Libraries were constructed by the immunoSEQ multiplex PCR assay. The multiplex PCR relied on a mix of 60 forward primers for TCR Vbeta segments and 13 reverse primers for TCR Jbeta segments. The CDR3 region of rearranged TCR beta genes was amplified from genomic DNA with a multiplex PCR assay. On the Illumina HiSeq System, the amplified TCR beta libraries were sequenced as 87-base-pair reads. In the paper's pipeline: A later analysis tallied roughly 78 million unique TCR beta chains across the 666 repertoires, and about 12 million of those chains were shared by two or more donors. Raw reads were error-corrected and collapsed into unique sequences with a nearest-neighbor algorithm that merged closely related sequences to remove PCR and sequencing errors. Alignment of CDR3 sequences to IMGT reference sequences was used to assign V, D and J gene segments. For a sequence to be retained, at least a six-nucleotide match to both a V gene segment and a J gene segment was required. A rearrangement counted as productive if the CDR3 had no stop codons and remained in frame with V and J, and every other rearrangement counted as non-productive. Following IMGT convention, CDR3 was defined as the stretch from the second conserved V-encoded cysteine to the conserved J-encoded phenylalanine. The earlier analysis of about 640 of the donors excluded any sequence lacking an unambiguous match to a single V gene segment. In an earlier analysis of approximately 500 of the donors, a V segment was called functional when productive rearrangements were above 56.7%, and segregating when the standard deviation between donors exceeded 5%. A statistical classification framework was built for diagnosing cytomegalovirus status from the catalog of TCR beta chain sequences. A later analysis assigned V and J genes by comparing TCR nucleotide sequences with IMGT/GENE-DB human TR gene sequences. Using the TCRdist pipeline, a later analysis assigned CDR3 sequences along with most-parsimonious VDJ recombination scenarios. In a later analysis, each TCR beta chain was defined by its CDR3 amino acid sequence together with its V-gene family, and reads without a unique V-gene family were excluded. A later analysis removed 600 or so highly shared, low-generation-probability nucleotide sequences to deal with suspected cross-contamination and a sequencing artifact. In a later analysis, a clonal expansion index was calculated for each public chain from normalized within-repertoire ranks of inferred template counts. In a later analysis, generation probabilities were computed with a VDJ recombination model fitted to out-of-frame rearrangements, and the resulting probabilities were checked against IGoR. Hypergeometric tests were used in a later analysis to score TCR-TCR, TCR-HLA and TCR-CMV co-occurrence, with a repertoire-size bias correction applied to the TCR pairs. A later analysis estimated false discovery rates by permuting HLA or CMV assignments 20 times. In a later analysis, co-occurring TCRs were grouped with DBSCAN, and TCRdist sequence similarity was added when clustering was performed within HLA-allele-positive subsets. Repertoires with fewer than 30,000 or more than 120,000 public chains were left out of co-occurrence clustering, as were about 5 repertoires with anomalous nucleotide sharing. As stored in TCRdb, this immuneACCESS dataset retains in-frame rearrangements with V and J assigned. A fraction of the clones does not appear; measured against another copy, unresolved V genes explain less than half of the discrepancy, and the remainder lacks a known reason. V and J calls and clone size are given by that table; D and trimming were obtained from the DNA. This sample comprises about 150,000 clones, over 60% of them detected only once. The ten largest clones capture less than 2% of the sample.

The CDR3 goes from the cysteine to the phenylalanine over 18 residues. The read is trimmed to its CDR3 DNA, 54 bases read in frame from base 1. The CDR1 and CDR2 encoded by the germline V gene (reference sequence) are SGHNT and YYREEE. V and J are trimmed by 1 base and 3 bases, and the gene matches miss 15 bases of the junction. Sequences were obtained from PBMCs. The TCR comes from a woman between 25 and 40 years old in good health and CMV-seronegative. The chain joins TRBV5-4 to TRBJ1-2, with 7 middle bases fitting TRBD1. CDR3 reads: CASSLRGGYRGRDYGYTF. The DNA sequence reads TGTGCCAGCAGCTTGCGGGGGGGATACAGGGGACGGGACTATGGCTACACCTTC.